The next 29 T cell receptor beta chains were all read from a single sample in a study of CD8 T cells in Susac syndrome. Reverse transcription of about 0.45 to 1 ug RNA used random hexamers. TCRdb fed the immunoSEQ multiplex PCR reads into MiXCR, producing one record per CDR3 protein. The table lists just over 300,000 distinct CDR3 sequences, just over 90% of them singletons, with 0.065% in the top ten. The specimen sequenced was CD4+ T cells from PBMCs. The receptors were gathered from a human donor with multiple sclerosis.

The chain carries TRBV3-1 and TRBJ2-2; 7 bases align to TRBD1. CDR3 length: 16 residues. Germline CDR1 reads LGHDT; CDR2 reads YNNKEL (reference sequence). J gave up 3 bases and V 2 bases, and 6 bases lay outside the gene matches. The CDR3 sequence: CASSQLGTVYTGELFF. In DNA form, the CDR3 reads TGTGCCAGCAGCCAATTGGGGACAGTTTACACCGGGGAGCTGTTTTTT.

This clonotype was counted once. V usage is TRBV21-1 and J usage is TRBJ1-5; TRBD1, the D gene given by the table, was not confirmed from the DNA. TRBV21-1 is flagged as a pseudogene. The CDR3 extends over 15 amino acids. CDR3 in amino acids: CASSHAGGARQPQHF. In DNA, the CDR3 is TGTGCCAGCAGCCACGCCGGCGGGGCGCGTCAGCCCCAGCATTTT.

A few counts support this clonotype. The genes are TRBV19 and TRBJ1-4, with D unresolved. The germline gives CDR1 LNHDA, CDR2 SQIVND (reference sequence). CDR3 length: 14 residues. Trimming removed 5 bases from V and 0 bases from J, with 7 bases in between. CDR3 DNA: TGTGCCAGTAGTGACCGTGCAACTAATGAAAAACTGTTTTTT. Translation: CASSDRATNEKLFF.

V gene TRBV18 combines with J gene TRBJ1-3; D gene ambiguous. The germline V and J ends were trimmed by 2 bases and 3 bases, with 8 bases remaining between them. CDR1 and CDR2 (germline): KGHSH, LQKENI. The length of the CDR3 is 14 residues. The CDR3 is CASSPDGSGNTIYF. The CDR3 DNA sequence: TGTGCCAGCTCACCAGACGGGAGTGGAAACACCATATATTTT.

The V call is TRBV5-6, the J call TRBJ2-3; 11 nucleotides agree with TRBD2. This CDR3 region has 15 residues. CDR1 SGHDT and CDR2 YYEEEE come from the germline V gene. The CDR3 reads CATLRTSGSTDTQYF. The CDR3 DNA sequence: TGTGCTACCTTAAGGACTAGCGGGAGCACAGATACGCAGTATTTT.

This clonotype occurred a few times. V usage is TRBV7-2 and J usage is TRBJ2-5; D uncertain. CDR1 SGHTA and CDR2 FQGNSA come from the germline V gene. The length of the CDR3 is 14 residues. Trimming removed 5 bases at V and 2 bases at J, with 12 bases between. The CDR3 DNA follows: TGTGCCAGCAGCCCAGAGGTGGGACAAGAGACCCAGTACTTC. It is translated as CASSPEVGQETQYF.

The chain uses TRBV6-2 or TRBV6-3 and TRBJ2-7, with D tentatively TRBD2 (5 bases). CDR1 and CDR2 (germline): MNHEY, SVGEGT. The CDR3 covers 18 residues. Trimming stripped 0 bases from V and 3 bases from J, with 21 bases between. CDR3 residues: CASSYSYPPRSGGYEQYF. DNA for the CDR3: TGTGCCAGCAGTTACTCTTACCCCCCGAGGTCCGGAGGCTACGAGCAGTACTTC.

The rearrangement joins TRBV24-1 to TRBJ2-1; the D gene is possibly TRBD2 (6 bases). Germline V lookup: CDR1 KGHDR, CDR2 SFDVKD. The V gene lost 5 bases and the J gene lost 3 bases, with 16 bases spanning the gap. The length of the CDR3 is 16 residues. CDR3 nucleotide sequence: TGTGCCACCAGTGGGAACTACGCGGGGAGCTACAATGAGCAGTTCTTC. Its translation: CATSGNYAGSYNEQFF.

The chain combines TRBV12-3 or TRBV12-4 with TRBJ1-2; the D gene is possibly TRBD1 (5 bases). Trimming shortened V by 6 bases and J by 4 bases, and 12 bases separated the two germline ends. CDR3 length: 13 residues. CDR3 nucleotide sequence: TGTGCCAGCAGATTCGGGGGGTTCTATGGCTACACCTTC. It specifies CASRFGGFYGYTF.

This rearrangement joins TRBV12-3 or TRBV12-4 to TRBJ1-3, with unresolved D. CDR3 size: 14 residues. The V end lost 8 bases, the J end lost 1 base, and 12 bases lay between the germline ends. The CDR3 nucleotides read TGTGCCAGCTCGAATGGGGATTCTGGAAACACCATATATTTT. It translates to CASSNGDSGNTIYF.

The chain is built from TRBV18 and TRBJ2-5; D might be TRBD1 or TRBD2, each matching 6 bases. This CDR3 contains 16 residues. Germline CDR1 KGHSH, CDR2 LQKENI. V lost 0 bases to trimming and J lost 4 bases, with 15 bases between them. The CDR3 DNA reads TGTGCCAGCTCACCACCGCGGGACATGAATTCAGAGACCCAGTACTTC. It specifies CASSPPRDMNSETQYF.

The chain uses TRBV5-1 and TRBJ2-7; D not certain. From germline, CDR1 is SGHRS and CDR2 YFSETQ. Trimming left V 0 bases short and J 4 bases short, with 8 bases between. The CDR3 runs 13 residues. The CDR3 nucleotides are TGCGCCAGCAGCTTGGACGGTGGGTACGAGCAGTACTTC. Translation: CASSLDGGYEQYF.

The V and J genes are TRBV30 and TRBJ2-5, with D perhaps TRBD1 (6 bases). The CDR3 has 11 amino acids. V lost 5 bases, J lost 4 bases, and 8 bases lay in between. Germline V gives CDR1 GTSNPN, CDR2 SVGIG (reference sequence). CDR3 residues: CAWRTAETQYF. As DNA, the CDR3 is TGTGCCTGGCGGACAGCAGAGACCCAGTACTTC.

The chain combines TRBV18 with TRBJ2-7; 9 nucleotides match TRBD2. Germline V gene data show CDR1 as KGHSH and CDR2 as LQKENI. Germline trimming cut 3 bases from V and 6 bases from J; bases unmatched to any gene: 0. The CDR3 has 12 residues. As DNA, the CDR3 is TGTGCCAGCTCACCGGGACTAGCCGAGCAGTACTTC. This codes for CASSPGLAEQYF.

The gene calls are TRBV19 and TRBJ1-1; the D gene is possibly TRBD1 (6 bases). Germline V CDR1 and CDR2: LNHDA, SQIVND (reference sequence). The V gene lost 3 bases and the J gene lost 1 base, with 15 bases spanning the gap. This CDR3 has 16 amino acids. The CDR3 DNA is TGTGCCAGTAGTATCCCTGGACAGCCCAAGAACACTGAAGCTTTCTTT. This sequence encodes CASSIPGQPKNTEAFF.

CDR3 DNA: TGTGCCAGCAGTTTACTAGGCGCTGAAGCTTTCTTT. Protein product: CASSLLGAEAFF. The rearrangement joins TRBV28 to TRBJ1-1, with D unclear. CDR1 is MDHEN, CDR2 SYDVKM, per germline. The length of the CDR3 is 12 residues. Trimming shortened V by 2 bases and J by 6 bases, and 7 bases separated the two germline ends.

This CDR3 is CASSQDQPDNSPLHF. The DNA of the CDR3 is TGTGCCAGCAGCCAAGATCAGCCTGATAATTCACCCCTCCACTTT. The rearrangement joins TRBV4-2 to TRBJ1-6; the D is unclear. The V gene's germline CDR1 is LGHNA and CDR2 YNFKEQ. The V gene lost 0 bases and the J gene lost 5 bases, with 8 bases spanning the gap. The CDR3 runs to 15 residues.

The V gene is TRBV25-1, the J gene TRBJ1-4; 7 bases align to TRBD1. The CDR3 runs to 12 residues. The V gene's germline CDR1 is MGHDK and CDR2 SYGVNS. The trim removed 10 bases at V and 9 bases at J, leaving 8 bases unmatched. CDR3 in amino acids: CATRTGQQKLFF. As DNA, the CDR3 is TGTGCCACTAGGACGGGACAGCAAAAACTGTTTTTT.

A word on this clonotype: One end of the junction is discordant with germline, which a read error may explain. This chain joins TRBV25-1 and TRBJ2-5; 9 bases agree with TRBD2. In germline, CDR1 is MGHDK, CDR2 SYGVNS. The CDR3 has 14 amino acids. Here the CDR3 DNA reads TGTGCCAGCGGATTCTCCGGGGCGGGAGGGACCCAAGTCTTC. As protein: CASGFSGAGGTQVF.

This chain connects TRBV19 to TRBJ1-1; a weak D match, TRBD1 (5 bases). Germline V gene sequence: CDR1 LNHDA, CDR2 SQIVND (reference sequence). This CDR3 comprises 13 residues. Trimming took off 11 bases at V and 7 bases at J, with 20 bases between the two ends. The CDR3 DNA follows: TGTGCCTCGGGTCCCCAGGGTAGGCGTGAAGCTTTCTTT. This translates into CASGPQGRREAFF.

The chain uses TRBV5-1 and TRBJ2-3; TRBD2 matches at 10 bases. Germline V CDR1 and CDR2: SGHRS, YFSETQ. This CDR3 contains 16 residues. Trimming cost V 0 bases and J 1 base; bases outside gene matches: 2. DNA for the CDR3: TGCGCCAGCAGCTTGGCTCTAGCGGGAGGCACAGATACGCAGTATTTT. This gives the protein CASSLALAGGTDTQYF.

The chain is built from TRBV11-1 and TRBJ2-1, with 11 bases lining up with TRBD2. Looked up from germline, CDR1 is SGHAT and CDR2 is FQDESV (reference sequence). The CDR3 has 20 amino acids. Trimming at V came to 5 bases and at J to 0 bases, leaving 15 bases not matched to a gene. The CDR3 sequence: CASSPRRNSSGRSSYNEQFF. In DNA, the CDR3 is TGTGCCAGCAGCCCGCGCCGTAACTCTAGCGGGAGGAGCTCCTACAATGAGCAGTTCTTC.

This chain links TRBV30 with TRBJ2-7, with a possible D match to TRBD1 (6 bases). Trimming removed 0 bases from V and 0 bases from J, with 12 bases in between. The CDR3 runs 15 residues. Germline V CDR1 and CDR2: GTSNPN, SVGIG (reference sequence). The CDR3 nucleotides read TGTGCCTGGAGTGTGGACAGCCTTAGCTCCTACGAGCAGTACTTC. It yields the protein CAWSVDSLSSYEQYF. Complete variable domain (other parts from reference TRBV30 and TRBJ2-7): SQTIHQWPATLVQPVGSPLSLECTVEGTSNPNLYWYRQAAGRGLQLLFYSVGIGQISSEVPQNLSASRPQDRQFILSSKKLLLSDSGFYLCAWSVDSLSSYEQYFGPGTRLTVT.

J is TRBJ1-5 and V is TRBV6-2 or TRBV6-3; weak D call: TRBD1 (5 bases). V dropped 7 bases and J dropped 4 bases, with 23 bases sitting between them. CDR3 length equals 17 residues. CDR1 is MNHEY, CDR2 SVGEGT, per germline. CDR3 coding DNA: TGTGCCAGCACCTCACTTAGGACTGGGGGGGGGAATCAGCCCCAGCATTTT. It specifies CASTSLRTGGGNQPQHF.

The chain uses TRBV20-1 and TRBJ2-1; the D gene could be TRBD1 or TRBD2 (6 bases each). The CDR3 has 15 residues. Germline V gene sequence: CDR1 DFQATT, CDR2 SNEGSKA (reference sequence). Trimming removed 6 bases at V and 10 bases at J, with 25 bases between. The CDR3, as DNA: TGCAGTGCCCCAGACCCCCGCTCGCGAGGGGGGGAGCAGTTCTTC. This sequence encodes CSAPDPRSRGGEQFF.

The chain combines TRBV5-1 with TRBJ2-6, with D perhaps matching TRBD1 or TRBD2 (6 bases each). Germline V CDR1 and CDR2: SGHRS, YFSETQ. Trimming left V 0 bases short and J 0 bases short, with 13 bases between. The CDR3 consists of 18 residues. The chain's CDR3 is CASSLGWGASSGANVLTF. CDR3 in DNA: TGCGCCAGCAGCTTGGGTTGGGGGGCATCCTCTGGGGCCAACGTCCTGACTTTC.

The chain employs TRBV5-1 and TRBJ1-1; D uncertain. The CDR3 contains 12 residues. Deletions cut 4 bases from V and 3 bases from J, with 7 bases between. Per germline, CDR1 SGHRS and CDR2 YFSETQ. The CDR3 reads CASSPGYTEAFF. The DNA for the CDR3 is TGCGCCAGCAGCCCGGGGTACACTGAAGCTTTCTTT.

CDR3 residues: CASSTSRGREDTEAFF. The CDR3 bases are TGTGCCAGCAGCACCTCTCGGGGGAGGGAGGACACTGAAGCTTTCTTT. V gene TRBV7-9 combines with J gene TRBJ1-1; perhaps TRBD1 as D (5 bases). CDR1 is SEHNR, CDR2 FQNEAQ, per germline (reference sequence). The CDR3 sequence is 16 residues long. V was shortened by 5 bases and J by 3 bases, with 19 bases between the two germline ends.

The V and J genes are TRBV30 and TRBJ1-2, with unresolved D. Trimming took off 1 base at V and 2 bases at J, with 5 bases between the two ends. Germline V CDR1 and CDR2: GTSNPN, SVGIG (reference sequence). The CDR3 is made up of 12 amino acids. The CDR3 spells CAWSAGNYGYTF. The CDR3 nucleotides read TGTGCCTGGAGTGCGGGGAACTATGGCTACACCTTC.